This section outlines one T cell receptor beta chain sequence together with its context. Its antigen is currently not known. Within one base of it there is no much larger clone, and no base qualities were kept. The CDR3 regions of human TCRbeta chains were analyzed by immunosequencing. Per the original workflow: TCRs in the repertoires were compared against a reference library of SARS-CoV-2-specific TCRs that had been generated with the MIRA antigen-specificity platform. Breadth was defined as the fraction of unique TCRs that were SARS-CoV-2-associated. Depth was defined as the fraction of total T cells that were SARS-CoV-2-associated. Using the MIRA data, every spike-specific TCR was mapped to the spike region that the TCR reacted to and assigned to either a CD4 or a CD8 class. Log10-transformed breadth and depth values were compared by one-way ANOVA with Sidak's multiple comparisons tests. TCRdb obtained this table from immuneACCESS and retained in-frame rearrangements with V and J assigned. These tables miss some clones; where compared with another copy, unresolved V genes account for less than half of the shortfall, and the remainder is unexplained. D and trimming come from the DNA, and the V and J calls and clone size come from that table. A total of 150,000 or so clones appear in this sample, roughly 90% of them only once. Around 4% of the sample rests with the top ten.

The germline V gene (reference sequence) provides CDR1 LNHNV and CDR2 YYDKDF. Cut back by 1 base and 4 bases, the V and J ends lie 7 bases apart. Including cysteine and phenylalanine, the CDR3 has 14 amino acids. The kept DNA is CDR3 alone, 42 bases in frame from the first base. The record originates from a study of T cell responses to AZD1222 COVID-19 vaccine (dated by TCRdb to the early 2020s). The study in broad terms: AZD1222 recipients with second doses at about 4 weeks or about 12 weeks were pooled, because spike-specific TCR depth and breadth did not differ between schedules. A total of about 230 trial participants underwent TCR sequencing, of whom 207 received two doses of AZD1222 and about 25 received two doses of the MenACWY control vaccine. Trial participants were enrolled into age subgroups of 18-55, 56-69 and 70-plus years, which contained about 160, 30 and 59 TCR-sequenced participants, respectively.

Overall study results and their limits: Reportedly, almost half of the unique spike-specific TCRs recognized epitopes lying outside the regions that are mutated in the B.1.351 and B.1.1.7 variants. Because no day 14 peak-response samples were available, repertoires were characterized only after the peak T cell response. CD4 TCRs associated with the vaccine covered the entire spike protein, and the dominant responses were in regions 160-218 and 743-854. Most participants were white British and females outnumbered males, and the authors suggested that clonal diversity may have been underestimated. Conclusions about previously exposed vaccinees were limited because only five to seven AZD1222 recipients were SARS-CoV-2 seropositive at baseline. The 56-69-year group was small, and its depth increase did not reach significance, likely because of low power. After two AZD1222 doses, spike-specific TCR breadth and depth were significantly higher than at day 0 and than in MenACWY recipients.

The intended sense of this specimen's time point label: baseline before first vaccination. The vaccinee samples were drawn from two UK trials, COV001 and COV002, one of which was a single-blind randomized controlled phase 2/3 trial testing AZD1222 (ChAdOx1 nCoV-19) in healthy adults. Trial participant PBMC samples were collected at day 0 and day 28 after the second dose for TCRbeta chain sequencing. The sequence derives from an adult in good health. The chain links TRBV15 with TRBJ1-4; no D segment can be confidently identified. The specimen comprised peripheral blood, sampled on day 0 of AZD1222 vaccination. The sequenced DNA: TGTGCCACCAGCAGAGGCAGCTATAATGAAAAACTGTTTTTT. Protein translation: CATSRGSYNEKLFF.